The 4 T cell receptor beta chains given below trace back to one sample, sequenced in a study of cytomegalovirus exposure and HLA in healthy donors. Primers included in the PCR were 60 Vbeta and 13 Jbeta primers. TCRdb's copy holds only in-frame clones and misses some; the assay was immunoSEQ multiplex PCR. The sample contains 100,000 or so clones, about 80% of which appear only once. Sequenced input: PBMCs. These receptors were taken from a man aged 25-40 years in good health and CMV-seronegative.

This clone has a handful of counts. V gene TRBV6-5 combines with J gene TRBJ2-5, with 9 bases that match TRBD2. In germline, CDR1 is MNHEY, CDR2 SVGAGI. Germline trimming cut 6 bases from V and 5 bases from J; bases unmatched to any gene: 10. This CDR3 comprises 15 residues. This CDR3 reads CASRVPLAGEETQYF. The CDR3 DNA is TGTGCCAGCAGGGTTCCCTTAGCGGGGGAGGAGACCCAGTACTTC.

V and J are TRBV7-2 and TRBJ2-7; D unresolved. Per the germline V gene, CDR1 is SGHTA and CDR2 is FQGNSA. Trimming pared 2 bases from V and 3 bases from J, leaving 8 bases between. The CDR3 runs to 13 residues. Here the CDR3 reads CASSLTTYYEQYF. CDR3 nucleotide sequence: TGTGCCAGCAGCTTAACTACTTACTACGAGCAGTACTTC. The full variable domain, in which reference TRBV7-2 and TRBJ2-7 provide the parts outside the CDR3, is GAGVSQSPSNKVTEKGKDVELRCDPISGHTALYWYRQSLGQGLEFLIYFQGNSAPDKSGLPSDRFSAERTGGSVSTLTIQRTQQEDSAVYLCASSLTTYYEQYFGPGTRLTVT.

The chain has TRBV5-1 and TRBJ2-3; TRBD2 aligns across 14 bases. The germline V gene has CDR1 SGHRS and CDR2 YFSETQ. The junction had 4 bases not matched to a gene; V was cut back by 0 bases and J by 4 bases. CDR3 length: 17 amino acids. CDR3 DNA: TGCGCCAGCAGCTTGGGGTTGACTAGCGGGGGGGCAGATACGCAGTATTTT. This encodes CASSLGLTSGGADTQYF. The full variable domain, rest sourced from reference TRBV5-1 and TRBJ2-3, is KAGVTQTPRYLIKTRGQQVTLSCSPISGHRSVSWYQQTPGQGLQFLFEYFSETQRNKGNFPGRFSGRQFSNSRSEMNVSTLELGDSALYLCASSLGLTSGGADTQYFGPGTRLTVL.

The V call is TRBV28, the J call TRBJ2-5; 7 bases are a match to TRBD1. This CDR3 has 16 residues. Unmatched junction bases numbered 9, after V lost 1 base and J lost 4 bases. From germline, CDR1 is MDHEN and CDR2 SYDVKM. The CDR3 protein is CASSLLGTASSETQYF. CDR3 nucleotide sequence: TGTGCCAGCAGTTTATTAGGGACAGCGTCCTCAGAGACCCAGTACTTC.